Shown below are 28 T cell receptor beta chains from a single sample sequenced in a study of blood T cell repertoires in COVID-19. Clones were read by immunoSEQ multiplex PCR, and TCRdb kept only the in-frame ones, dropping some. The sample yields fewer than 500,000 clones, 85% to 90% seen once. Sequencing was done on a sample of PBMCs or T cells enriched from blood (not recorded which). Receptor source: a man aged 30 to 39 who had recovered from COVID-19.

This clone was picked up one time. The rearrangement links TRBV2 to TRBJ1-5; weak D call: TRBD1 (5 bases). Trimming shortened V by 6 bases and J by 0 bases, and 6 bases separated the two germline ends. The germline CDR1 and CDR2 sequences are SNHLY and FYNNEI. The CDR3 has 13 amino acids. Here the CDR3 DNA reads TGTGCCAGCAGAGGGGTTAGCAATCAGCCCCAGCATTTT. Encoded protein: CASRGVSNQPQHF.

The chain employs TRBV6-2 or TRBV6-3 and TRBJ2-7; 8 bases are a match to TRBD2. The V segment lost 4 bases and the J segment 2 bases; nucleotides outside the gene matches: 7. The CDR3 has 15 residues. CDR1 and CDR2 from the germline V gene are MNHEY and SVGEGT. CDR3 nucleotides: TGTGCCAGCAGTTCTTTGCGGGAGGTTCCCTACGAGCAGTACTTC. Translated, it gives CASSSLREVPYEQYF.

The rearrangement links TRBV24-1 to TRBJ2-2; 14 positions agree with TRBD2. The CDR3 is 17 amino acids. Per the germline V gene, CDR1 is KGHDR and CDR2 is SFDVKD. V trimming: 2 bases; J trimming: 7 bases; junction bases outside the gene matches: 5. In DNA, the CDR3 is TGTGCCACCAGTGATTCGGGACTAGCGGGAGCGAGCGGGGAGCTGTTTTTT. Translating gives CATSDSGLAGASGELFF.

The J gene is TRBJ2-2, the V gene TRBV7-2; TRBD2 is a possible D gene (7 bases). In germline, CDR1 is SGHTA, CDR2 FQGNSA. V lost 7 bases and J lost 3, with 15 bases in between. The CDR3 consists of 15 residues. The CDR3 region has the DNA TGTGCCAGCACCCTAGGGGGGAGGGACACCGGGGAGCTGTTTTTT. It translates to CASTLGGRDTGELFF.

The V gene is TRBV27, the J gene TRBJ2-6; 11 bases agree with TRBD1. The CDR3 has 19 residues. Per the germline V gene, CDR1 is MNHEY and CDR2 is SMNVEV (reference sequence). With 6 bases clipped from V and 2 bases from J, the junction kept 12 bases outside the gene matches. CDR3 sequence: CASRRLQGQGATGANVLTF. DNA of the CDR3: TGTGCCAGCAGGAGATTACAAGGACAGGGGGCCACTGGGGCCAACGTCCTGACTTTC.

The V and J genes are TRBV5-4 and TRBJ2-5; 8 bases match TRBD1. The V and J ends lost 1 base and 2 bases, in that order; junction bases with no gene match: 10. The V gene's germline CDR1 is SGHNT and CDR2 YYREEE (reference sequence). The CDR3 is 17 residues long. CDR3 DNA sequence: TGTGCCAGCAGCTTGACAGGGGGAGGCAGCGGGCAAGAGACCCAGTACTTC. Translating it yields CASSLTGGGSGQETQYF.

CDR3 nucleotides: TGTGCCAGCAGCCGTCTAGACAGAGCCTACGAGCAGTACTTC. Translating gives CASSRLDRAYEQYF. The genes are TRBV3-1 (or the pseudogene TRBV3-2) and TRBJ2-7; the D gene is possibly TRBD1 (5 bases). Trimming took off 4 bases at V and 2 bases at J, with 12 bases between the two ends. This CDR3 comprises 14 residues. Germline assignment: CDR1 LGHDT and CDR2 YNNKEL (reference sequence).

The chain joins TRBV2 to TRBJ1-3; D unclear. Germline CDR1 and CDR2: SNHLY and FYNNEI. The V end lost 8 bases, the J end lost 1 base, and 9 bases lay between the germline ends. The CDR3 consists of 13 residues. CDR3 in DNA: TGTGCCAGCCAGCAGGTGTCTGGAAACACCATATATTTT. Translation gives CASQQVSGNTIYF.

The genes are TRBV29-1 and TRBJ2-2; possible D gene TRBD2, 6 bases. This CDR3 has 13 amino acids. Trimming cost V 4 bases and J 5 bases, with 11 bases left between them. Per the germline V gene, CDR1 is SQVTM and CDR2 is ANQGSEA. CDR3: CSVVRGGTGELFF. In DNA form, the CDR3 reads TGCAGCGTTGTTAGGGGAGGTACCGGGGAGCTGTTTTTT.

The chain employs TRBV20-1 and TRBJ1-5, with unresolved D. The V and J ends lost 3 bases and 4 bases respectively, with 13 bases between them. The CDR3 runs 14 residues. In germline, CDR1 is DFQATT, CDR2 SNEGSKA (reference sequence). CDR3 in DNA: TGCAGTGCTAGTAGCGCATACACAAATCAGCCCCAGCATTTT. Encoded protein: CSASSAYTNQPQHF.

The chain links TRBV28 to TRBJ1-5; D remains ambiguous. V lost 4 bases, J lost 7 bases, and 11 bases lay in between. Germline-derived CDR1 and CDR2 are MDHEN and SYDVKM. The CDR3 contains 13 residues. In DNA, the CDR3 is TGTGCCAGCAGTTACTCTATGTGGCAGCCCCAGCATTTT. This gives the protein CASSYSMWQPQHF.

J is TRBJ2-7 and V is TRBV3-1 (or the pseudogene TRBV3-2); no clear D. Trimming removed 4 bases at V and 8 bases at J, with 9 bases between. Germline V gene sequence: CDR1 LGHDT, CDR2 YNNKEL (reference sequence). The CDR3 loop spans 11 amino acids. CDR3 DNA: TGTGCCAGCAGCCTAGCCAATCAGCAGTACTTC. It yields the protein CASSLANQQYF.

The chain joins TRBV9 to TRBJ1-2; tentative D call: TRBD1 (5 bases). Germline CDR1 is SGDLS and CDR2 is YYNGEE. V lost 3 bases and J 8 bases, leaving 14 bases between the germline ends. The CDR3 is made up of 13 amino acids. As DNA, the CDR3 is TGTGCCAGCAGCGAGGGGACTGTTCAAGGCTACACCTTC. Its translation: CASSEGTVQGYTF.

The chain carries TRBV12-5 and TRBJ2-3; D gene uncertain. V dropped 2 bases and J dropped 4 bases, with 7 bases sitting between them. The CDR3 has 13 residues. Germline V gene lookup returns CDR1 LGHNT and CDR2 FRNRAP. The CDR3 sequence is CASGLFSSDTQYF. The CDR3, as DNA: TGTGCTAGTGGTTTGTTTAGTTCAGATACGCAGTATTTT.

This clone was recorded only once. The chain has TRBV9 and TRBJ1-6, with D possibly matching TRBD1 (5 bases). The V and J ends lost 4 bases and 5 bases respectively, with 13 bases between them. CDR1 is SGDLS and CDR2 is YYNGEE in the germline V gene. This CDR3 spans 15 amino acids. The CDR3 DNA sequence: TGTGCCAGCAGCTTGCTTGGGGCAGATAATTCACCCCTCCACTTT. Encoded protein: CASSLLGADNSPLHF.

The V call is TRBV27, the J call TRBJ2-7; 10 nucleotides line up with TRBD1. This CDR3 region has 18 residues. J gave up 2 bases and V 8 bases, and 18 bases lay outside the gene matches. Germline V CDR1 and CDR2: MNHEY, SMNVEV (reference sequence). The CDR3 loop reads CASSGGQGRQGSTYEQYF. The CDR3 DNA reads TGTGCCAGCTCTGGGGGACAGGGGCGCCAGGGGTCCACCTACGAGCAGTACTTC.

The chain joins TRBV27 to TRBJ1-5; D is perhaps TRBD1 (5 bases). Germline V lookup: CDR1 MNHEY, CDR2 SMNVEV (reference sequence). Trimming took 7 bases from V and 0 from J, leaving 13 bases between them. The CDR3 contains 15 residues. CDR3 amino acids: CASMAGRYSNQPQHF. In nucleotides, the CDR3 is TGTGCCAGCATGGCAGGGCGATATAGCAATCAGCCCCAGCATTTT.

This rearrangement joins TRBV6-2 or TRBV6-3 to TRBJ1-1, with TRBD1 matching over 10 bases. Trimming took 5 bases from V and 9 from J; bases not matched to a gene: 3. The CDR3 spans 12 residues. Looked up from germline, CDR1 is MNHEY and CDR2 is SVGEGT. CDR3 coding DNA: TGTGCCAGCAGTCGACAGGGGGCGAAAGCTTTCTTT. Its translation is CASSRQGAKAFF.

The rearrangement links TRBV28 to TRBJ1-3; D may be TRBD1 (6 bases). The CDR3 is 16 amino acids. The V end was cut by 6 bases, the J end by 1 base, with 16 bases between. Germline values: CDR1 MDHEN, CDR2 SYDVKM. CDR3 nucleotides: TGTGCCAGCAGCCCAGGGGACCTGAGGTCTGGAAACACCATATATTTT. Protein: CASSPGDLRSGNTIYF.

The chain recombines TRBV6-5 with TRBJ2-3; 12 bases agree with TRBD1. The CDR3 has 15 amino acids. With 4 bases clipped from V and 6 bases from J, the junction kept 5 bases outside the gene matches. Germline assignment: CDR1 MNHEY and CDR2 SVGAGI. The CDR3 sequence: CASSSPGQGADTQYF. CDR3 in DNA: TGTGCCAGCAGTTCACCGGGACAGGGGGCTGATACGCAGTATTTT.

The chain uses TRBV4-1 and TRBJ1-5; D not resolved. Germline lookup yields CDR1 MGHRA and CDR2 YSYEKL. The ends were cut back, 4 bases at V and 4 bases at J, with 17 bases in the middle. This CDR3 spans 16 amino acids. CDR3 DNA: TGCGCCAGCAGCCGCGAGGGATCAACGGGAAATCAGCCCCAGCATTTT. It translates to CASSREGSTGNQPQHF.

V and J are TRBV25-1 and TRBJ2-7; tentative D call: TRBD2 (6 bases). Germline CDR1 is MGHDK and CDR2 is SYGVNS. V was shortened by 4 bases and J by 7 bases, with 17 bases between the two germline ends. The length of the CDR3 is 14 residues. The CDR3, as DNA: TGTGCCAGCAGTGGCCCCGGGGGTCTACGTGAGCAGTACTTC. Its translation is CASSGPGGLREQYF.

The chain employs TRBV7-9 and TRBJ2-3; 10 nucleotides line up with TRBD2. Germline CDR1 reads SEHNR; CDR2 reads FQNEAQ (reference sequence). The CDR3 has 14 amino acids. With V trimmed by 5 bases and J by 4 bases, 3 bases remained unmatched. CDR3: CASSALAGADTQYF. CDR3 DNA: TGTGCCAGCAGCGCCCTAGCGGGAGCAGATACGCAGTATTTT.

The chain couples TRBV30 to TRBJ2-2, with 8 bases matching TRBD1. The CDR3 is made up of 14 amino acids. Per germline, CDR1 GTSNPN and CDR2 SVGIG (reference sequence). Trimming took 3 bases from V and 5 from J; bases not matched to a gene: 5. CDR3 region: CAWRNRGSTGELFF. In DNA, the CDR3 is TGTGCCTGGAGAAACAGGGGGTCGACCGGGGAGCTGTTTTTT.

The V and J genes are TRBV5-1 and TRBJ2-7; the match to TRBD2 covers 7 bases. This CDR3 is 14 amino acids long. J lost 0 bases, V lost 4 bases, and 4 bases had no gene match. Per germline, CDR1 SGHRS and CDR2 YFSETQ. The CDR3 sequence: CASSLGLDSYEQYF. As DNA, the CDR3 is TGCGCCAGCAGCCTCGGACTAGACTCCTACGAGCAGTACTTC.

This clone was seen a single time. This chain connects TRBV16 to TRBJ1-5; D ambiguous. Germline V lookup: CDR1 KGHSY, CDR2 FQNENV. Between the trimmed V and J ends, which lost 4 bases and 7 bases, there was a span of 11 bases. CDR3 length: 13 residues. The CDR3 DNA reads as TGTGCCAGCAGCCCCGAGCCGTACCAGCCCCAGCATTTT. Translated, it gives CASSPEPYQPQHF.

This clone was recorded a few times. The chain uses TRBV30 and TRBJ2-1; D possibly corresponds to TRBD2 (6 bases). CDR1 is GTSNPN, CDR2 SVGIG, per germline (reference sequence). This CDR3 is built from 14 residues. V gave up 3 bases and J gave up 6 bases, with 15 bases separating them. The CDR3 protein is CAWSAGPPSNEQFF. The CDR3 DNA reads as TGTGCCTGGAGCGCGGGACCCCCGTCCAATGAGCAGTTCTTC.

The chain carries TRBV6-5 and TRBJ1-2; 9 bases line up with TRBD1. The CDR3 contains 15 residues. From germline, CDR1 is MNHEY and CDR2 SVGAGI. J lost 8 bases, V lost 6 bases, and 13 bases had no gene match. The CDR3 sequence: CASSLGGTGKGGYTF. CDR3 sequence (DNA): TGTGCCAGCAGCCTCGGAGGGACAGGGAAGGGCGGCTACACCTTC.